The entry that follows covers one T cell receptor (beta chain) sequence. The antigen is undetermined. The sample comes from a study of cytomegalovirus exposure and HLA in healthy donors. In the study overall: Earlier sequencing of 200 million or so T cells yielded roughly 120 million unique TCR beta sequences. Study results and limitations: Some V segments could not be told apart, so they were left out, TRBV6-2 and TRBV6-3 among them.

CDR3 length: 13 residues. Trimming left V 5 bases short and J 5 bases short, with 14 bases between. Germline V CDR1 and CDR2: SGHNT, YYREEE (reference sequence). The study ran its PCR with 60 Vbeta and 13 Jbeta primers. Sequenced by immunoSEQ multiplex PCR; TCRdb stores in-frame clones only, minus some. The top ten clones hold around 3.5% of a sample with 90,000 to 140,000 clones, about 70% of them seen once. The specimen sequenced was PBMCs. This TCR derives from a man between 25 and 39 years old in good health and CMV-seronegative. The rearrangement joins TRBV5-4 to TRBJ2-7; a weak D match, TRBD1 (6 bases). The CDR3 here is CASRNRASHEQYF. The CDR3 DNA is TGTGCCAGCAGAAACAGGGCGTCCCACGAGCAGTACTTC.